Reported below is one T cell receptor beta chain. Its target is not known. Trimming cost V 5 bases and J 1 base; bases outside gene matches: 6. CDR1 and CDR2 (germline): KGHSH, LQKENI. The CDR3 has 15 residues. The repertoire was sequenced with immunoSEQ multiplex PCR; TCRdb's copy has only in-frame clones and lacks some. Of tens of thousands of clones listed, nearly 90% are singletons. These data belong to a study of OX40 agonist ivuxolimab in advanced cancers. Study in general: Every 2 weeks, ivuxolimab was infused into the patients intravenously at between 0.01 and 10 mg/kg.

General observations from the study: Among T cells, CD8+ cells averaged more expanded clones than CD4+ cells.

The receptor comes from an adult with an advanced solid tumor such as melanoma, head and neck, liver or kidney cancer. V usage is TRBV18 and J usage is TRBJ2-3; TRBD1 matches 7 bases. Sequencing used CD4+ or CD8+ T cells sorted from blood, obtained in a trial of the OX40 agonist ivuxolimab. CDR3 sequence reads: CASSARQGGTDTQYF. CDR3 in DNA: TGTGCCAGCTCAGCTCGACAGGGAGGCACAGATACGCAGTATTTT.